This T cell receptor beta chain was identified in a study of cytomegalovirus exposure and HLA in healthy donors. Germline values: CDR1 SGHRS, CDR2 YFSETQ. This CDR3 comprises 15 residues. Trimming took 3 bases from V and 6 from J, leaving 16 bases between them. Vbeta (60) and Jbeta (13) primers were used in the PCR. Sequencing was performed with immunoSEQ multiplex PCR; in TCRdb, only in-frame clones are kept and a portion is missing. The table has 60,000 or so clones, around 75% seen once. The material sequenced was PBMCs. The V call is TRBV5-1, the J call TRBJ1-5; TRBD1 might be the D (6 bases). The origin of this receptor is a woman in her thirties or forties in good health and CMV-seropositive. Written as DNA, the CDR3 is TGCGCCAGCAGCTCGACCGCAGGGGCGGGTCAGCCCCAGCATTTT. Translation: CASSSTAGAGQPQHF.